These T cell receptor beta chains were read from a single sample in a study of blood T cell repertoires in COVID-19. Here immunoSEQ multiplex PCR was the method, and the copy in TCRdb shows in-frame clones only, minus some. The sample lists approximately 470,000 clones; 80% to 90% were seen once. Input material: peripheral blood. These receptors were taken from a human donor in a cohort sampled during active COVID-19. Both conserved end residues are trimmed from each CDR3.

CDR3 protein: ASSIGGSRGYT; J gene: TRBJ1-2; V gene: TRBV19
CDR3 protein: ASSFTWTVISGNTIY; J gene: TRBJ1-3; V gene: TRBV28
CDR3 protein: ASSFAGANVLT; J gene: TRBJ2-6; V gene: TRBV25-1
CDR3 protein: ASSGERPSNTGELF; J gene: TRBJ2-2; V gene: TRBV6-1
CDR3 protein: ASSLGGTTIAF; J gene: TRBJ1-1; V gene: TRBV7-2
CDR3 protein: ASSLAGTNEKLF; J gene: TRBJ1-4; V gene: TRBV5-4
CDR3 protein: ASSEGRQSNQPQH; J gene: TRBJ1-5; V gene: TRBV2
CDR3 protein: ASSLEGQGFQPQH; J gene: TRBJ1-5; V gene: TRBV7-8
CDR3 protein: ASSPTSGRLDTGELF; J gene: TRBJ2-2; V gene: TRBV5-1
CDR3 protein: ASSRDRGHGYT; J gene: TRBJ1-2; V gene: TRBV3-1/TRBV3-2
CDR3 protein: AAGGGYGYT; J gene: TRBJ1-2; V gene: TRBV2
CDR3 protein: ASSPGGNYGYT; J gene: TRBJ1-2; V gene: TRBV27
CDR3 protein: ASSQGNERAYEQY; J gene: TRBJ2-7; V gene: TRBV4-2
CDR3 protein: ASSSYGETGANVLT; J gene: TRBJ2-6; V gene: TRBV7-8
CDR3 protein: ASRPQGAGYGYT; J gene: TRBJ1-2; V gene: TRBV28
CDR3 protein: ASSFTGTGSYEQY; J gene: TRBJ2-7; V gene: TRBV5-6
CDR3 protein: ASSVAGGWETQY; J gene: TRBJ2-5; V gene: TRBV9
CDR3 protein: ASSIGDITEAF; J gene: TRBJ1-1; V gene: TRBV19
CDR3 protein: ASSAGTVYEQY; J gene: TRBJ2-7; V gene: TRBV12-3/TRBV12-4
CDR3 protein: ASSLSIGSSGSYNEQF; J gene: TRBJ2-1; V gene: TRBV27